A selection of T cell receptor beta chains follows, all from one sample in a study of Graves' ophthalmopathy and Graves' hyperthyroidism. MiXCR, run by TCRdb on the multiplex PCR reads, gives a single entry per CDR3 protein. The data contain more than 300,000 distinct CDR3 sequences, roughly 15% of them singletons. Sequencing was carried out using peripheral blood. These TCRs come from an adult woman with stable Graves' hyperthyroidism. Both conserved end residues are part of each CDR3. The D gene is left open where the match is weak. Clone size, where shown, is once, few, many, or a class for clones that have expanded.

TRBJ1-1,-,TRBV18,many,CASSPPSGDTEAFF,TGTGCCAGCTCACCACCGTCCGGCGACACTGAAGCTTTCTTT
TRBJ2-7,-,TRBV7-3,many,CASSLGEPPYEQYF,TGTGCCAGCAGCTTAGGCGAACCACCCTACGAGCAGTACTTC
TRBJ1-1,-,TRBV6-1,many,CASSGGNTEAFF,TGTGCCAGCAGTGGAGGAAACACTGAAGCTTTCTTT
TRBJ2-3,-,TRBV12-3/TRBV12-4,few,CASSLILAGGNDFADTQYF,TGTGCCAGCAGTTTAATACTGGCAGGCGGAAATGACTTTGCAGATACGCAGTATTTT
TRBJ2-5,-,TRBV28,many,CASSSGTAGKETQYF,TGTGCCAGCAGTTCTGGCACCGCGGGAAAAGAGACCCAGTACTTC
TRBJ1-1,-,TRBV7-9,many,CASSLINARNTEAFF,TGTGCCAGCAGCTTAATCAATGCGAGGAACACTGAAGCTTTCTTT
TRBJ2-7,TRBD1,TRBV30,-,CAWRGPRTGPGREQYF,TGTGCCTGGAGGGGCCCCCGGACAGGGCCTGGGCGCGAGCAGTACTTC
TRBJ1-1,TRBD1,TRBV19,many,CASTQGGNMNTEAFF,TGTGCCAGTACGCAGGGGGGTAACATGAACACTGAAGCTTTCTTT
TRBJ1-5,TRBD1,TRBV30,many,CAWSVGGWSNQPQHF,TGTGCCTGGAGTGTAGGGGGCTGGAGCAATCAGCCCCAGCATTTT
TRBJ1-1,-,TRBV29-1,many,CSVLAGMNTEAFF,TGCAGCGTTCTGGCGGGTATGAACACTGAAGCTTTCTTT
TRBJ2-7,TRBD1,TRBV29-1,many,CSVVGGQGISYEQYF,TGCAGCGTTGTTGGGGGACAGGGGATCTCCTACGAGCAGTACTTC
TRBJ2-7,-,TRBV29-1,many,CSVDRGWNEQYF,TGCAGCGTTGACAGGGGCTGGAACGAGCAGTACTTC
TRBJ2-7,TRBD2,TRBV10-3,few,CAIRLTGGPYEQYF,TGTGCCATTCGTCTGACGGGAGGCCCCTACGAGCAGTACTTC
TRBJ1-1,-,TRBV29-1,many,CSVEQDMNTEAFF,TGCAGCGTTGAGCAGGACATGAACACTGAAGCTTTCTTT
TRBJ1-1,-,TRBV19,many,CASREQTGYTEAFF,TGTGCCAGTAGAGAACAAACAGGTTATACTGAAGCTTTCTTT
TRBJ1-2,-,TRBV28,many,CASSLAGAPPTGYTF,TGTGCCAGCAGTTTGGCAGGGGCCCCACCGACGGGCTACACCTTC
TRBJ1-3,-,TRBV29-1,many,CSVEGGSGNTIYF,TGCAGCGTTGAAGGAGGCTCTGGAAACACCATATATTTT
TRBJ2-7,-,TRBV6-1,many,CASSERISAGSSYEQYF,TGTGCCAGCAGTGAGCGGATTAGTGCGGGATCCTCCTACGAGCAGTACTTC
TRBJ2-7,TRBD2,TRBV12-3/TRBV12-4,-,CASSFGGRPLYEQYF,TGTGCCAGCAGTTTCGGCGGGAGGCCCCTCTACGAGCAGTACTTC
TRBJ2-7,TRBD2,TRBV30,many,CAWARDGGSYEQYF,TGTGCCTGGGCCCGCGACGGGGGGTCCTACGAGCAGTACTTC
TRBJ2-4,-,TRBV7-9,-,CASSSRELNIKYF,TGTGCCAGCAGCTCACGGGAGTTGAACATTAAGTACTTC
TRBJ1-2,-,TRBV6-1,many,CASTSTWGSSGYTF,TGTGCCAGCACCTCCACGTGGGGATCGAGCGGCTACACCTTC
TRBJ1-1,-,TRBV7-8,many,CASSGRQRSYEAFF,TGTGCCAGCAGCGGGCGACAGAGGAGCTATGAAGCTTTCTTT
TRBJ2-2,-,TRBV12-3/TRBV12-4,-,CASSFSGAGELFF,TGTGCCAGCAGTTTCTCAGGGGCCGGGGAGCTGTTTTTT
TRBJ2-7,-,TRBV7-2,many,CASSPHSRTGYEQYF,TGTGCCAGCAGCCCGCACTCACGGACGGGGTACGAGCAGTACTTC
TRBJ1-2,-,TRBV7-3,-,CASSFAIGGSYGYTF,TGTGCCAGCAGTTTTGCTATCGGGGGCAGCTATGGCTACACCTTC